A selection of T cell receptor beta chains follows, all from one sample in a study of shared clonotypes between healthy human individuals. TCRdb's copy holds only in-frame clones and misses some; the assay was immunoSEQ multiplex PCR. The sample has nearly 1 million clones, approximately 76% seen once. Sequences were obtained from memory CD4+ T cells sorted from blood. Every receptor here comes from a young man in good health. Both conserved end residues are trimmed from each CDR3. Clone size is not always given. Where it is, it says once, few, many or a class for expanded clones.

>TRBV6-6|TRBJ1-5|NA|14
ASSYRGTGHNQPQH
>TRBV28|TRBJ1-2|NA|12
ASSLWGRREGYT
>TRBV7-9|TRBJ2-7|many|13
ASSSPTSGRYEQY
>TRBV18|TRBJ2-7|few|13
ASSPERGPTYEQY
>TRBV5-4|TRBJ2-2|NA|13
ASSLGSVVTGELF
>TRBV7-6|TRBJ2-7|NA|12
ASSSGLQSYEQY
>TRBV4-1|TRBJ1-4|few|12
ASSQDRATEKLF
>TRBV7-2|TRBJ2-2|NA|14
ASSQLAGGPTGELF
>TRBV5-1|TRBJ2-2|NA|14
ASSFRTSGSTGELF
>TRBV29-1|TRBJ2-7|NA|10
SVDGQGNEQY
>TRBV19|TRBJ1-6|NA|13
ASSIVDRYNSPLH
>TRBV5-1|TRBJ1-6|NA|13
ASSSAGGADSPLH
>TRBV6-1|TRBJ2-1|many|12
ASSAGGRTNEQF
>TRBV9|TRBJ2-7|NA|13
ASSAFKDAFYEQY
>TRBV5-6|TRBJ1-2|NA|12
ASSLVQGNYGYT
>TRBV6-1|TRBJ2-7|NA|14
ASSEAISGGYYEQY
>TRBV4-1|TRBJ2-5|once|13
ASRGILGAGETQY
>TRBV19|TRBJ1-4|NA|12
ASSIRTLGEKLF
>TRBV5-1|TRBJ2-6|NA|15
ASSPTGASSGANVLT
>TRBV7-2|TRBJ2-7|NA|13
ASSLNRDRSYEQY
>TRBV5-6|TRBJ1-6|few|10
ASSLMVSPLH